This TCR beta chain was sequenced for a study of blood T cell repertoires in COVID-19. The CDR3 has 14 residues. Germline V gene sequence: CDR1 LGHNT, CDR2 FRNRAP. Trimming removed 6 bases from V and 2 bases from J, with 13 bases in between. In the authors' methods: It was from reference gene primer amplification that nucleated cell counts were estimated. The table came from immunoSEQ multiplex PCR; TCRdb's copy has only in-frame clones and leaves some out. V and J calls plus clone size are reproduced from that table; the DNA served to infer D and trimming. The repertoire holds roughly 250,000 clones, with about 90% as singletons.

The sequence was obtained from a woman aged 25-40 years with acute COVID-19. Sequences were obtained from PBMCs or T cells enriched from blood (not recorded which). V and J are TRBV12-5 and TRBJ2-5, with D hard to call. The CDR3 DNA sequence: TGTGCTAGTGGGGCCGGAAGACAACAAGAGACCCAGTACTTC. Encoded protein: CASGAGRQQETQYF.